This T cell receptor (beta chain) is from a study of T cells in Graves' hyperthyroidism and ophthalmopathy. The source material, RNA transcripts, was used to amplify TCR beta CDR3 regions. First-round RT-PCR targeting the TCR CDR3 was performed with the HTBI primer set. TCRdb ran MiXCR on the multiplex PCR reads and lists one entry per CDR3 protein. The table lists 400,000 or so distinct CDR3 sequences, 11% to 15% of them singletons, with around 27% in the top ten. This clonotype was counted at least ten times. From germline, CDR1 is SEHNR and CDR2 FQNEAQ (reference sequence). The junction had 9 bases not matched to a gene; V was cut back by 7 bases and J by 4 bases. CDR3 size: 15 residues.

The V gene is TRBV7-9, the J gene TRBJ2-1; 8 bases are a match to TRBD2. Sequencing input: blood. The receptor was derived from a man aged 50 or older with Graves' ophthalmopathy. The CDR3 DNA reads as TGTGCCAGCAAAACCAGCGGGAGCCAGTACAATGAGCAGTTCTTC. Its protein is CASKTSGSQYNEQFF.